This T cell receptor (beta chain) was obtained from a study of shared clonotypes between healthy human individuals. This clone was observed once. Looked up from germline, CDR1 is KGHSH and CDR2 is LQKENI. The V gene end was trimmed by 4 bases and the J gene end by 4 bases; junction bases not matched to a gene: 7. This CDR3 spans 15 amino acids. Sequencing was performed with immunoSEQ multiplex PCR; in TCRdb, only in-frame clones are kept and a portion is missing. The repertoire holds some 2.3 million clones, with 90% to 95% as singletons. Healthy HIV-negative adults with no recent acute infections or vaccinations were recruited as donors.

This receptor was obtained from a man in his late teens or twenties in good health. Some clones in this sample may be carry-over from other donors' samples. The chain links TRBV18 to TRBJ2-7, with 10 bases that match TRBD2. The sequenced sample consisted of naive CD4+ T cells from PBMCs. Described subset: CD45RA+ positively selected. The CDR3: CASSLAGTSEYEQYF. The CDR3 DNA sequence: TGTGCCAGCTCACTCGCCGGGACTAGCGAGTACGAGCAGTACTTC.